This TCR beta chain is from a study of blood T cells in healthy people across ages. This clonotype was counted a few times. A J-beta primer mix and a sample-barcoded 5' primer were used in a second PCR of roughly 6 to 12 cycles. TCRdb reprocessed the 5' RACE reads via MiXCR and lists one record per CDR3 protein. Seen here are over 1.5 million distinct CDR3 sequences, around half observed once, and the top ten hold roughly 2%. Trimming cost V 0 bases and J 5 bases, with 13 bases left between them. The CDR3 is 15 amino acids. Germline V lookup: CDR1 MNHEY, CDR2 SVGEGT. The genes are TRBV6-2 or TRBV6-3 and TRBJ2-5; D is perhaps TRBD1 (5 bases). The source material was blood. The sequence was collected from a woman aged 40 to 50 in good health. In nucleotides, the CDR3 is TGTGCCAGCAGTTACTCGCAGGGCAGGGTGGAGACCCAGTACTTC. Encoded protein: CASSYSQGRVETQYF.